This T cell receptor (beta chain) was documented in a study of regulatory T cells in long-lasting Graves disease. Study-level results: It was possible that the small sample size reduced accuracy. The persistent group shared 3,000 or so public clonotypes, more than the approximately 890 shared by new patients. Favored usage of TRBV28, TRBJ1-2 and TRBJ2-5 was recorded in persistent disease.

Time point indicated: newly diagnosed GD, antithyroid drugs for less than 3 months. PBMCs provided the RNA from which the TCR library was made. Relying on iRepertoire HTBI primers and Arm-PCR of CDR3 regions, the team built TCR beta libraries. TCRdb ran MiXCR on the multiplex PCR reads and lists one entry per CDR3 protein. The data hold approximately 350,000 distinct CDR3 sequences, with around 15% observed a single time. Concerning this clonotype itself: Its antigen is not identified.

V lost 1 base, J lost 7 bases, and 6 bases stayed unmatched. The CDR3 extends over 15 amino acids. CDR1 is SGDLS, CDR2 YYNGEE, per germline. These data were also filed under a second study, of T cells in Graves' hyperthyroidism and ophthalmopathy. This second study notes: TCR CDR3 regions were first amplified by RT-PCR with HTBI primers.

The sample was peripheral blood mononuclear cells (PBMCs), taken at new diagnosis, from a patient treated with antithyroid drugs. The chain is built from TRBV9 and TRBJ2-7, with TRBD1 identical over 12 bases. This clonotype was obtained from a woman between 18 and 29 years old with Graves disease. As DNA, the CDR3 is TGTGCCAGCAGCGTAACGGGACAGGGGGCTAGGGAGCAGTACTTC. Protein sequence: CASSVTGQGAREQYF.